The 7 T cell receptor beta chains reported below all come from one sample, sequenced in a study of glioma-infiltrating T cells. TCR alpha and beta CDR3 regions were amplified from RNA using iRepertoire nested multiplex PCR. TCRdb redid the calling of the multiplex PCR reads with MiXCR, one entry per CDR3 protein. The table lists 160,000 or so distinct CDR3 sequences, about 47% of them singletons. The sequenced sample was glioma tissue, nonneoplastic brain tissue, or PBMCs (not recorded which). The receptors shown here come from a human donor with low-grade glioma or glioblastoma, undergoing nonglioma brain surgery, or in good health (not recorded which).

V is TRBV28 and J is TRBJ1-5; D gene uncertain. V shed 6 bases and J shed 11 bases, with 14 bases lying between them. CDR3 length: 12 amino acids. Looked up from germline, CDR1 is MDHEN and CDR2 is SYDVKM. CDR3 residues: CASRTRVIAQHF. The CDR3 DNA is TGTGCCAGCAGAACGAGAGTAATAGCCCAGCATTTT.

Points on this clonotype: A much larger clone sits a single nucleotide away, making a read error possible. J is TRBJ2-7 and V is TRBV28, with 8 bases matching TRBD1. This CDR3 has 15 residues. The V gene's germline CDR1 is MDHEN and CDR2 SYDVKM. V was pared by 0 bases and J by 5 bases, with 6 bases of the junction left unmatched. This CDR3 is CASSLWTGATNEQYF. CDR3 nucleotides: TGTGCCAGCAGTTTATGGACAGGGGCCACCAACGAGCAGTACTTC.

Many counts were recorded for this clonotype. The chain couples TRBV7-2 to TRBJ2-7; D ambiguous. The CDR3 spans 12 residues. In germline, CDR1 is SGHTA, CDR2 FQGNSA. Trimming took off 3 bases at V and 0 bases at J, with 3 bases between the two ends. The DNA for the CDR3 is TGTGCCAGCAGCTTCAGCTCCTACGAGCAGTACTTC. Amino acids: CASSFSSYEQYF.

The chain is built from TRBV2 and TRBJ2-2; D is undetermined. Germline V gene sequence: CDR1 SNHLY, CDR2 FYNNEI. V lost 3 bases and J lost 5, with 13 bases in between. The length of the CDR3 is 15 residues. The CDR3 nucleotides read TGTGCCAGCAGTGACAGACGGGCCGGGACCGGGGAGCTGTTTTTT. Translation gives CASSDRRAGTGELFF.

This rearrangement joins TRBV6-1 to TRBJ1-1; D possibly corresponds to TRBD1 (5 bases). Between the trimmed V and J ends, which lost 8 bases and 14 bases, there was a span of 30 bases. CDR3 size: 15 residues. In germline, CDR1 is MNHNS, CDR2 SASEGT. The CDR3 sequence is CASYGGREGRNEQFF. The CDR3 region has the DNA TGTGCCAGCTACGGTGGGCGGGAGGGGCGTAATGAGCAGTTCTTT.

V is TRBV12-3 or TRBV12-4 and J is TRBJ2-5, with TRBD2 as a possible D gene (5 bases). This CDR3 comprises 13 residues. The V and J ends lost 5 bases and 5 bases respectively, with 12 bases between them. The CDR3 is CASSDEGGETQYF. For the CDR3, the DNA is TGTGCCAGCAGTGACGAGGGTGGGGAGACCCAGTACTTC.

This clonotype was recorded at least ten times. The genes are TRBV20-1 and TRBJ1-3, with D perhaps matching TRBD1 (6 bases). CDR3 length: 14 amino acids. CDR1 is DFQATT and CDR2 is SNEGSKA in the germline V gene (reference sequence). V was clipped by 2 bases and J by 3 bases, with 11 bases between them. The CDR3 is CSARLGGGGNTIYF. The CDR3 DNA sequence: TGCAGTGCTAGACTCGGGGGCGGTGGAAACACCATATATTTT.